Listed here are 2 T cell receptor beta chains from one sample, sequenced in a study of shared clonotypes between healthy human individuals. Only in-frame clones appear in the TCRdb table, and some are missing; sequencing was by immunoSEQ multiplex PCR. The table records under 1,100,000 clones, about 76% of them present only once. The sequencing input was memory CD4+ T cells sorted from blood. Subset denoted: CD45RA-negative fraction. All receptors come from a man aged 18-30 years in good health.

This chain connects TRBV4-3 to TRBJ2-2; D not resolved. Germline lookup yields CDR1 LGHNA and CDR2 YSLEER. Trimming cost V 0 bases and J 7 bases, with 9 bases left between them. CDR3 length: 14 residues. As DNA, the CDR3 is TGCGCCAGCAGCCAAGAATTCGTAGTCGGGGAGCTGTTTTTT. Its protein is CASSQEFVVGELFF.

The chain is built from TRBV9 and TRBJ2-1; TRBD2 agrees at 7 bases. V gave up 0 bases and J gave up 6 bases; unmatched junction bases: 12. The germline V gene has CDR1 SGDLS and CDR2 YYNGEE. The CDR3 is 17 residues long. The chain's CDR3 is CASSVDPSGGSRNEQFF. As DNA, the CDR3 is TGTGCCAGCAGCGTAGATCCATCTGGCGGGAGTCGCAATGAGCAGTTCTTC. The full variable domain, its missing parts supplied by reference TRBV9 and TRBJ2-1, is DSGVTQTPKHLITATGQRVTLRCSPRSGDLSVYWYQQSLDQGLQFLIQYYNGEERAKGNILERFSAQQFPDLHSELNLSSLELGDSALYFCASSVDPSGGSRNEQFFGPGTRLTVL.